The 27 T cell receptor beta chains presented below share a single source sample, sequenced in a study of T cell changes during pregnancy in multiple sclerosis. Clones were read by immunoSEQ multiplex PCR, and TCRdb kept only the in-frame ones, dropping some. The table lists 65,000 to 85,000 clones, approximately 88% of them singletons. The sample in question was peripheral blood, obtained in the first trimester of pregnancy. The receptors stem from a female donor in good health, enrolled as a control in a pregnancy study.

The CDR3 region has the DNA TGTGCCAGTAGTCCAGGACAGAGCCGGAATTCACCCCTCCACTTT. Translating it yields CASSPGQSRNSPLHF. The chain combines TRBV19 with TRBJ1-6, with D perhaps TRBD1 (6 bases). The V end lost 5 bases, the J end lost 7 bases, and 15 bases lay between the germline ends. CDR1 and CDR2 (germline): LNHDA, SQIVND (reference sequence). The CDR3 sequence is 15 residues long. The whole variable domain, remainder taken from reference TRBV19 and TRBJ1-6, is DGGITQSPKYLFRKEGQNVTLSCEQNLNHDAMYWYRQDPGQGLRLIYYSQIVNDFQKGDIAEGYSVSREKKESFPLTVTSAQKNPTAFYLCASSPGQSRNSPLHFGNGTRLTVT.

This rearrangement joins TRBV7-2 to TRBJ1-1; no clear D. Germline assignment: CDR1 SGHTA and CDR2 FQGNSA. This CDR3 spans 13 amino acids. Trimming removed 6 bases at V and 5 bases at J, with 13 bases between. The CDR3 loop is CASSLITETEAFF. CDR3 nucleotide sequence: TGTGCCAGCAGTTTGATTACAGAGACTGAAGCTTTCTTT. The full variable domain, its missing parts supplied by reference TRBV7-2 and TRBJ1-1, is GAGVSQSPSNKVTEKGKDVELRCDPISGHTALYWYRQSLGQGLEFLIYFQGNSAPDKSGLPSDRFSAERTGGSVSTLTIQRTQQEDSAVYLCASSLITETEAFFGQGTRLTVV.

This chain connects TRBV7-2 to TRBJ1-5; 7 bases agree with TRBD1. Germline CDR1 SGHTA, CDR2 FQGNSA. The CDR3 length is 15 residues. Trimming took 1 base from V and 6 from J; bases not matched to a gene: 6. CDR3 nucleotides: TGTGCCAGCAGCTTAGGACAGGGCAGGGGTCAGCCCCAGCATTTT. It codes for CASSLGQGRGQPQHF.

This chain uses TRBV6-5 with TRBJ1-4; D gene unclear. Germline CDR1 MNHEY, CDR2 SVGAGI. V lost 6 bases and J lost 0, with 8 bases in between. The CDR3 is made up of 14 amino acids. CDR3: CASSGFSTNEKLFF. CDR3 DNA: TGTGCCAGCAGCGGGTTTTCAACTAATGAAAAACTGTTTTTT.

This clone was picked up one time. The rearrangement links TRBV5-6 to TRBJ1-2, with 7 bases aligning to TRBD1. CDR3 size: 15 residues. V lost 4 bases, J lost 3 bases, and 9 bases stayed unmatched. The V gene's germline CDR1 is SGHDT and CDR2 YYEEEE. The CDR3 region is CASSTGTALHYGYTF. CDR3 DNA sequence: TGTGCCAGCAGCACCGGGACAGCCTTACACTATGGCTACACCTTC.

This clone was counted a few times. This rearrangement joins TRBV18 to TRBJ1-1, with 7 bases that match TRBD1. The CDR3 is 15 amino acids. Germline-derived CDR1 and CDR2 are KGHSH and LQKENI. V trimming: 1 base; J trimming: 0 bases; junction bases outside the gene matches: 2. Here the CDR3 DNA reads TGTGCCAGCTCACCACGAGGGGGCATGAACACTGAAGCTTTCTTT. Amino acid sequence: CASSPRGGMNTEAFF.

This clone was counted a few times. The chain carries TRBV19 and TRBJ2-5; 9 bases line up with TRBD1. V lost 5 bases and J lost 4; bases outside the gene matches: 8. This CDR3 comprises 15 residues. Germline V CDR1 and CDR2: LNHDA, SQIVND (reference sequence). The CDR3 spells CASSVHRGLGETQYF. Written as DNA, the CDR3 is TGTGCCAGTAGTGTCCACAGGGGGCTGGGAGAGACCCAGTACTTC.

This sequence joins TRBV19 and TRBJ2-1, with 9 nucleotides matching TRBD2. With V trimmed by 1 base and J by 6 bases, 7 bases remained unmatched. The germline V gene has CDR1 LNHDA and CDR2 SQIVND (reference sequence). The CDR3 runs 16 residues. The DNA for the CDR3 is TGTGCCAGTAGTATAGGCGGTAGCGGGGGAATCAATGAGCAGTTCTTC. Protein product: CASSIGGSGGINEQFF.

V gene TRBV9 combines with J gene TRBJ2-1; 12 nucleotides line up with TRBD2. CDR3 length: 17 residues. From germline, CDR1 is SGDLS and CDR2 YYNGEE. Trimming cost V 0 bases and J 4 bases; bases outside gene matches: 5. CDR3 residues: CASSVVGTSGWYNEQFF. CDR3 coding DNA: TGTGCCAGCAGCGTAGTGGGGACTAGCGGGTGGTACAATGAGCAGTTCTTC. Drawing the rest from reference TRBV9 and TRBJ2-1, the complete variable domain is DSGVTQTPKHLITATGQRVTLRCSPRSGDLSVYWYQQSLDQGLQFLIQYYNGEERAKGNILERFSAQQFPDLHSELNLSSLELGDSALYFCASSVVGTSGWYNEQFFGPGTRLTVL.

This clone was counted a single time. This chain links TRBV10-3 with TRBJ1-2, with TRBD1 matching 8 bases. V dropped 4 bases and J dropped 4; count of bases not matched to a gene: 8. The CDR3 has 15 residues. Germline lookup yields CDR1 ENHRY and CDR2 SYGVKD. The CDR3 sequence: CAISAQGALSYGYTF. CDR3 sequence (DNA): TGTGCCATCAGTGCTCAGGGGGCGCTTTCCTATGGCTACACCTTC.

This clone was seen at least ten times. The chain employs TRBV7-2 and TRBJ1-5; weak D call: TRBD1 (6 bases). The ends were cut back, 0 bases at V and 3 bases at J, with 9 bases in the middle. CDR1 SGHTA and CDR2 FQGNSA come from the germline V gene. The CDR3 length is 15 residues. CDR3 sequence: CASSLAGGPNQPQHF. The CDR3 DNA is TGTGCCAGCAGCTTAGCCGGGGGGCCCAATCAGCCCCAGCATTTT.

V gene TRBV11-2 combines with J gene TRBJ2-2, with 14 bases matching TRBD2. V was pared by 5 bases and J by 6 bases, with 2 bases of the junction left unmatched. The CDR3 spans 15 residues. Germline V CDR1 and CDR2: SGHAT, FQNNGV. The CDR3 sequence is CASSPGLAGAGELFF. CDR3 DNA: TGTGCCAGCAGCCCGGGACTAGCGGGAGCCGGGGAGCTGTTTTTT.

The V call is TRBV30, the J call TRBJ1-2, with a tentative D call TRBD1 (6 bases). The V and J ends lost 4 bases and 0 bases respectively, with 15 bases between them. Germline V lookup: CDR1 GTSNPN, CDR2 SVGIG (reference sequence). The CDR3 runs 15 residues. CDR3 sequence (DNA): TGTGCCTGGACCCCTTTAGGGACATCTAACTATGGCTACACCTTC. It is translated as CAWTPLGTSNYGYTF.

V and J are TRBV10-1 and TRBJ2-7; 8 positions agree with TRBD1. From germline, CDR1 is WNHNN and CDR2 SYGVQD (reference sequence). V shed 6 bases, J shed 3 bases, and the junction held 7 bases outside the gene matches. The CDR3 contains 14 residues. The CDR3 region is CASRDRDTYYEQYF. CDR3 in DNA: TGCGCCAGCAGGGACAGGGATACCTACTACGAGCAGTACTTC.

In its sample, this clone was seen once. The chain recombines TRBV10-3 with TRBJ2-3; TRBD2 matches at 9 bases. There are 14 residues in the CDR3. V gave up 7 bases and J gave up 4 bases; unmatched junction bases: 6. Germline V gene sequence: CDR1 ENHRY, CDR2 SYGVKD. The DNA for the CDR3 is TGTGCCATCAAACCAGCGGGAGGCTCAGATACGCAGTATTTT. Translated, it gives CAIKPAGGSDTQYF.

This chain joins TRBV5-1 and TRBJ2-1, with 7 bases fitting TRBD1. This CDR3 region has 16 residues. The trim removed 0 bases at V and 6 bases at J, leaving 9 bases unmatched. In germline, CDR1 is SGHRS, CDR2 YFSETQ. The CDR3, as DNA: TGCGCCAGCAGCTTGGACGGGACAGTCGGTAGCAATGAGCAGTTCTTC. Its translation is CASSLDGTVGSNEQFF. Filled out from reference TRBV5-1 and TRBJ2-1, the complete variable domain reads KAGVTQTPRYLIKTRGQQVTLSCSPISGHRSVSWYQQTPGQGLQFLFEYFSETQRNKGNFPGRFSGRQFSNSRSEMNVSTLELGDSALYLCASSLDGTVGSNEQFFGPGTRLTVL.

This clone was recorded once. V usage is TRBV6-5 and J usage is TRBJ2-7; tentative D call: TRBD2 (5 bases). The germline V gene encodes CDR1 MNHEY and CDR2 SVGAGI. Trimming shortened V by 6 bases and J by 3 bases, and 18 bases separated the two germline ends. CDR3 length: 15 residues. The CDR3 loop is CASRARGAWDYEQYF. As DNA, the CDR3 is TGTGCCAGCAGAGCCCGGGGAGCGTGGGACTACGAGCAGTACTTC.

J is TRBJ2-1 and V is TRBV12-5, with 8 positions matching TRBD2. Trimming removed 3 bases from V and 2 bases from J; junction bases left unmatched: 3. The germline gives CDR1 LGHNT, CDR2 FRNRAP. The CDR3 contains 15 residues. CDR3 DNA sequence: TGTGCTAGTGGTTTTAGCGGGACTACCTACAATGAGCAGTTCTTC. Amino acid sequence: CASGFSGTTYNEQFF.

The chain joins TRBV6-1 to TRBJ1-2; 8 bases map to TRBD1. Germline V gives CDR1 MNHNS, CDR2 SASEGT. J was trimmed by 6 bases and V by 1 base; bases with no gene match: 1. This CDR3 region has 13 residues. For the CDR3, the DNA is TGTGCCAGCAGTGAAGAACAGGGGGATGGCTACACCTTC. Translated: CASSEEQGDGYTF.

In DNA, the CDR3 is TGTGCCAGCTCAACGACAGGGCACCAAGAGACCCAGTACTTC. Encoded protein: CASSTTGHQETQYF. The gene calls are TRBV18 and TRBJ2-5, with TRBD1 matching over 7 bases. V lost 5 bases and J lost 0; bases outside the gene matches: 3. Germline V gene sequence: CDR1 KGHSH, CDR2 LQKENI. CDR3 size: 14 residues.

The V gene is TRBV7-9, the J gene TRBJ2-3; tentative D call: TRBD2 (5 bases). The CDR3 totals 15 residues. The germline V gene encodes CDR1 SEHNR and CDR2 FQNEAQ (reference sequence). The germline V and J ends were trimmed by 7 bases and 8 bases, with 22 bases remaining between them. CDR3 DNA: TGTGCCAGCAACCCCCCCTGGAAATCCGAGGGTACGCAGTATTTT. Protein sequence: CASNPPWKSEGTQYF.

Only one count was recorded for this clone. The chain recombines TRBV7-5 with TRBJ2-1; TRBD2, the D gene given by the table, was not confirmed from the DNA. TRBV7-5 has pseudogene status. CDR3 length: 18 residues. CDR3 nucleotide sequence: TGTGCCAGAAGCTTAGGGGTCAGCGGGGTCAGCTCCTACAATGAGCAGTTCTTC. This codes for CARSLGVSGVSSYNEQFF.

The genes are TRBV19 and TRBJ1-4; no firm D call. The CDR3 extends over 14 amino acids. Germline V CDR1 and CDR2: LNHDA, SQIVND (reference sequence). Trimming pared 3 bases from V and 5 bases from J, leaving 10 bases between. The chain's CDR3 is CASSIPSGNEKLFF. CDR3 nucleotides: TGTGCCAGTAGTATTCCGTCAGGAAATGAAAAACTGTTTTTT.

This clone appeared a single time. This chain joins TRBV19 and TRBJ1-5, with TRBD1 matching 9 bases. Germline loops: CDR1 LNHDA, CDR2 SQIVND (reference sequence). V was pared by 4 bases and J by 2 bases, with 3 bases of the junction left unmatched. The CDR3 loop spans 15 amino acids. CDR3 nucleotides: TGTGCCAGTAGTACGGACAGGGGCCGCAATCAGCCCCAGCATTTT. This sequence encodes CASSTDRGRNQPQHF.

The J gene is TRBJ2-5, the V gene TRBV4-3, with 11 bases that match TRBD2. Trimming at V came to 0 bases and at J to 4 bases, leaving 10 bases not matched to a gene. Looked up from germline, CDR1 is LGHNA and CDR2 is YSLEER. This CDR3 spans 18 amino acids. DNA for the CDR3: TGCGCCAGCAGCCAAGATCAGCGTAGCGGGAGGGCCGGAGAGACCCAGTACTTC. This sequence encodes CASSQDQRSGRAGETQYF.

The chain employs TRBV6-5 and TRBJ1-2, with D possibly being TRBD1 (5 bases). This CDR3 is built from 13 residues. Per the germline V gene, CDR1 is MNHEY and CDR2 is SVGAGI. Deletions cut 6 bases from V and 0 bases from J, with 8 bases between. CDR3 coding DNA: TGTGCCAGCAGCAGGGAAGCTAACTATGGCTACACCTTC. Translation: CASSREANYGYTF.

The V call is TRBV11-2, the J call TRBJ2-3; weak D call: TRBD1 (5 bases). V lost 6 bases and J 2 bases, leaving 18 bases between the germline ends. CDR1 is SGHAT, CDR2 FQNNGV, per germline. This CDR3 is built from 16 residues. The CDR3 coding sequence is TGTGCCAGCAGGGCCGGACACCCCCTCCTCACAGATACGCAGTATTTT. Translating it yields CASRAGHPLLTDTQYF.